This TCR beta chain was sequenced during a study of cytomegalovirus exposure and HLA in healthy donors. Germline CDR1 is MDHEN and CDR2 is SYDVKM. This CDR3 has 12 residues. Trimming shortened V by 0 bases and J by 7 bases, and 6 bases separated the two germline ends. Vbeta (60) and Jbeta (13) primers were used in the PCR. The table came from immunoSEQ multiplex PCR; TCRdb's copy has only in-frame clones and leaves some out. The table includes tens of thousands of clones, 70% to 80% detected once. The chain has TRBV28 and TRBJ1-2; D not certain. This receptor was taken from a man aged 25-40 years in good health and CMV-seronegative. The sample consisted of PBMCs. CDR3 in amino acids: CASSLWNGGYTF. The CDR3 nucleotides are TGTGCCAGCAGTTTATGGAACGGTGGCTACACCTTC.